The entry below gives a single T cell receptor (beta chain) sequence along with its context. Its target is not known. Multiplex touch-down PCR with TRB-A/B primers amplified rearranged V-D-J TRB sequences. A single record per CDR3 protein comes from TCRdb applying MiXCR to the multiplex PCR reads. The repertoire has some 7,700 distinct CDR3 sequences, around half of them found once; the top ten carry about 4%. The template was genomic DNA from peripheral blood, not RNA. These data belong to a study of T cell repertoires in aging, cancer and after chemotherapy. On the study more broadly: The whole study produced a dataset of around 8.4 million TCR reads. General study results and limits: Immunological memory after chemotherapy cannot be judged from the repertoire data. Rebound thymic output was suggested by rising median generation probability during chemotherapy in each cancer cohort.

V lost 8 bases and J lost 0, with 14 bases in between. This CDR3 comprises 15 residues. Sequenced material: blood. The V call is TRBV12-3 or TRBV12-4, the J call TRBJ2-1; weak D call: TRBD2 (6 bases). This clonotype was obtained from a human donor with a solid tumor. The CDR3 region is CASQGAGSSYNEQFF. CDR3 DNA: TGTGCCAGCCAAGGGGCGGGAAGCTCCTACAATGAGCAGTTCTTC.